Given below is one TCR beta chain in context. Its antigen is unknown. This sample also contains other DNA sequences that code for the same CDR3. Looked up from germline, CDR1 is LGHNA and CDR2 is YSLEER. This CDR3 region has 15 residues. V dropped 1 base and J dropped 0 bases, with 7 bases sitting between them. These data originate in a study of beta chain features in type 1 diabetes. Regarding the study as a whole: The study found moderately but significantly shorter TCRB CDR3s in all four CD4+ subsets of Type 1 diabetes patients.

Reverse transcription of all isolated RNA meant that expressed TCRB transcripts were sequenced. The table came from immunoSEQ multiplex PCR; TCRdb's copy has only in-frame clones and leaves some out. The profile shows 240,000 or so clones, about a fifth of them singletons. The rearrangement joins TRBV4-3 to TRBJ2-1, with D possibly matching TRBD2 (5 bases). The TCR was taken from a woman aged 35 to 49 with type 1 diabetes. The sample consisted of naive CD4+ T cells from blood. In DNA form, the CDR3 reads TGCGCCAGCAGCCAAGCCGGAGGCTCCTACAATGAGCAGTTCTTC. Translation: CASSQAGGSYNEQFF.